These 16 T cell receptor beta chains share one sample of origin, sequenced in a study of T cell repertoires in ileal Crohn's disease. Sequencing was performed with immunoSEQ multiplex PCR; in TCRdb, only in-frame clones are kept and a portion is missing. The sample records roughly 4,400 clones, under 85% being singletons. The sequenced material came from ileal tissue. Receptor source: an adult with Crohn's disease.

To note about this clone: Other DNA sequences in the sample encode the same CDR3. This chain joins TRBV19 and TRBJ2-7; D is possibly TRBD2 (7 bases). The CDR3 extends over 15 amino acids. Trimming removed 6 bases at V and 7 bases at J, with 22 bases between. CDR1 is LNHDA and CDR2 is SQIVND in the germline V gene (reference sequence). For the CDR3, the DNA is TGTGCCAGTAGGACGCTCGGCGGGGGCCTATGGGAGCAGTACTTC. Its translation: CASRTLGGGLWEQYF.

This chain joins TRBV7-2 and TRBJ2-7, with D possibly being TRBD1 (5 bases). This CDR3 spans 14 amino acids. Looked up from germline, CDR1 is SGHTA and CDR2 is FQGNSA. Trimming pared 4 bases from V and 6 bases from J, leaving 16 bases between. CDR3 in amino acids: CASSSQSSRAEQYF. DNA for the CDR3: TGTGCCAGCAGCTCCCAATCTTCCAGGGCCGAGCAGTACTTC.

J is TRBJ2-7 and V is TRBV5-1; 10 bases are shared with TRBD2. This CDR3 comprises 14 residues. Germline V CDR1 and CDR2: SGHRS, YFSETQ. Trimming at V came to 1 base and at J to 2 bases, leaving 0 bases not matched to a gene. The CDR3 sequence is CASSLTSGAYEQYF. CDR3 DNA sequence: TGCGCCAGCAGCTTGACTAGCGGGGCCTACGAGCAGTACTTC.

This clone was recorded once. The chain is built from TRBV7-2 and TRBJ1-1, with D uncertain. The CDR3 has 15 amino acids. The ends were cut back, 2 bases at V and 0 bases at J, with 10 bases in the middle. Germline assignment: CDR1 SGHTA and CDR2 FQGNSA. CDR3 loop: CASSLLGQVNTEAFF. The CDR3 DNA reads as TGTGCCAGCAGCTTACTTGGGCAGGTGAACACTGAAGCTTTCTTT.

V and J are TRBV2 and TRBJ2-5, with 14 bases fitting TRBD2. Germline trimming cut 10 bases from V and 10 bases from J; bases unmatched to any gene: 8. Germline V gene data show CDR1 as SNHLY and CDR2 as FYNNEI. The CDR3 spans 13 residues. In DNA, the CDR3 is TGTGCCACCACAGGACTAGCGGGGGGCGACCAGTACTTC. The encoded protein is CATTGLAGGDQYF.

The V gene is TRBV11-2, the J gene TRBJ1-6; 7 nucleotides match TRBD1. J gave up 7 bases and V 4 bases, and 4 bases lay outside the gene matches. The CDR3 has 14 amino acids. CDR1 and CDR2 from the germline V gene are SGHAT and FQNNGV. The CDR3 here is CASSSRGANSPLHF. The DNA for the CDR3 is TGTGCCAGCAGCTCCAGGGGGGCGAATTCACCCCTCCACTTT.

This sequence joins TRBV28 and TRBJ1-5, with D perhaps TRBD1 (6 bases). CDR3 length: 14 amino acids. CDR1 and CDR2 from the germline V gene are MDHEN and SYDVKM. V lost 8 bases to trimming and J lost 5 bases, with 16 bases between them. Written as DNA, the CDR3 is TGTGCCAGCGGGTTGGACAGAGTCCATCAGCCCCAGCATTTT. As protein: CASGLDRVHQPQHF.

The genes are TRBV29-1 and TRBJ1-2; 9 nucleotides align to TRBD1. The ends lost 4 bases at V and 4 bases at J; junction bases unmatched: 13. This CDR3 contains 16 residues. Germline CDR1 SQVTM, CDR2 ANQGSEA. The chain's CDR3 is CSVARGQGPLGYGYTF. Here the CDR3 DNA reads TGCAGCGTTGCAAGGGGACAGGGACCTTTGGGCTATGGCTACACCTTC.

CDR3 amino acids: CASSRQGDTQYF. The CDR3 nucleotides are TGTGCCAGCAGCAGACAGGGCGATACGCAGTATTTT. V usage is TRBV7-2 and J usage is TRBJ2-3; 7 nucleotides match TRBD1. This CDR3 spans 12 amino acids. Losses at the gene ends were 5 bases for V and 6 bases for J; bases not matched to a gene: 2. Germline CDR1 reads SGHTA; CDR2 reads FQGNSA.

The chain employs TRBV5-6 and TRBJ1-1, with D hard to call. Trimming shortened V by 2 bases and J by 1 base, and 9 bases separated the two germline ends. This CDR3 has 14 amino acids. Looked up from germline, CDR1 is SGHDT and CDR2 is YYEEEE. CDR3 bases: TGTGCCAGCAGCTTATTCTTATCGAACACTGAAGCTTTCTTT. Its translation is CASSLFLSNTEAFF.

The chain combines TRBV6-6 with TRBJ2-1; TRBD1 aligns across 10 bases. CDR3 length equals 13 residues. V was clipped by 5 bases and J by 9 bases; unmatched bases: 4. Per germline, CDR1 MNHNY and CDR2 SVGAGI (reference sequence). This chain's CDR3 is CASSPGTGVEQFF. CDR3 DNA: TGTGCCAGCAGTCCAGGGACAGGGGTTGAGCAGTTCTTC.

The rearrangement joins TRBV25-1 to TRBJ2-2; 8 bases fit TRBD2. J lost 6 bases, V lost 6 bases, and 6 bases had no gene match. Germline CDR1 reads MGHDK; CDR2 reads SYGVNS. This CDR3 comprises 14 residues. CDR3 sequence (DNA): TGTGCCAGCAGAGGACCGGGAGGGCCCGGGGAGCTGTTTTTT. Its protein is CASRGPGGPGELFF.

V gene TRBV6-5 combines with J gene TRBJ1-6; a weak D match, TRBD1 (5 bases). There are 12 residues in the CDR3. The V gene lost 6 bases and the J gene lost 8 bases, with 8 bases spanning the gap. Germline V gene sequence: CDR1 MNHEY, CDR2 SVGAGI. The DNA of the CDR3 is TGTGCCAGCAGCGGGGGTGATTCACCCCTCCACTTT. Protein sequence: CASSGGDSPLHF.

This clone was detected only once. The chain is built from TRBV7-3 and TRBJ2-1; 12 bases agree with TRBD2. The CDR3 consists of 17 residues. The V gene's germline CDR1 is SGHTA and CDR2 FQGTGA. V lost 0 bases and J lost 7; bases outside the gene matches: 7. The CDR3 bases are TGTGCCAGCAGCTTAACCGCCGGACTAGCGGGAACAAATGAGCAGTTCTTC. Its translation is CASSLTAGLAGTNEQFF.

This clone has a single count. This chain joins TRBV27 and TRBJ1-1; 7 positions agree with TRBD1. This CDR3 region has 14 residues. The trim removed 6 bases at V and 4 bases at J, leaving 8 bases unmatched. Germline CDR1 MNHEY, CDR2 SMNVEV (reference sequence). Written as DNA, the CDR3 is TGTGCCAGCAGGTCCCCAGGGGGAGTCACTGAAGCTTTCTTT. This codes for CASRSPGGVTEAFF.

V usage is TRBV11-3 and J usage is TRBJ2-5, with 8 bases matching TRBD1. This CDR3 comprises 16 residues. J was trimmed by 5 bases and V by 1 base; bases with no gene match: 9. Germline CDR1 and CDR2: SGHNT and YENEEA. CDR3 amino acids: CASSLGRGQGVETQYF. CDR3 nucleotides: TGTGCCAGCAGCTTAGGCAGGGGGCAGGGCGTGGAGACCCAGTACTTC.